This T cell receptor (beta chain) came from a study of PD-L1 blockade in urothelial cancer. Study-wide background: Analysis of the blood was performed 3 weeks (second dose) and 6 weeks after treatment start.

Produced via immunoSEQ multiplex PCR; TCRdb's table is partial and in-frame only. The sample lists about 48,000 clones; roughly 80% were seen once. Time point defined: peripheral blood 6 weeks after treatment start. Each patient gave between 1 and 8 samples of peripheral blood mononuclear cells, which were collected pretreatment and during treatment. Germline CDR1 is SQVTM and CDR2 is ANQGSEA. The CDR3 runs 12 residues. V was pared by 6 bases and J by 2 bases, with 11 bases between. The specimen was PBMCs, collected around atezolizumab (anti-PD-L1) treatment. The V and J genes are TRBV29-1 and TRBJ2-7; D perhaps matches TRBD2 (5 bases). The sequence derives from a man aged 65-85 years with urothelial cancer. The CDR3 DNA is TGCAGCGTAGCGGAACACCCCTACGAGCAGTACTTC. Its protein product is CSVAEHPYEQYF.